This T cell receptor (beta chain) is from a study of blood T cells in healthy people across ages. Study-wide context: Using template switching, researchers captured about one barcoded beta molecule for each two T cells. Whole-study findings and limits: Because donor CMV status was unknown, expanded clonotype changes were possibly confounded. The authors considered diversity estimates from one million T cells to be underestimates.

A second PCR, run for about 6 to 12 cycles, used a sample-barcoded 5' primer plus a J-beta primer mix. One entry per CDR3 protein, called by TCRdb with MiXCR from the 5' RACE reads. The sample records about 1 million distinct CDR3 sequences, more than 40% being singletons. About 9.6 milliliters of peripheral blood were drawn from each donor into EDTA-treated tubes. As for this clonotype: As yet, its antigen is unknown.

Germline lookup yields CDR1 DFQATT and CDR2 SNEGSKA (reference sequence). The junction had 5 bases not matched to a gene; V was cut back by 5 bases and J by 0 bases. This CDR3 contains 14 residues. The sample taken for sequencing was blood. The receptor was derived from a woman aged 55-70 years in good health. V is TRBV20-1 and J is TRBJ2-7; 9 nucleotides align to TRBD1. The CDR3: CSAERDRASYEQYF. The CDR3 coding sequence is TGCAGTGCTGAGAGGGACAGGGCCTCCTACGAGCAGTACTTC.